This is a list of T cell receptor beta chains from one sample in a study of T cell responses to AZD1222 COVID-19 vaccine. The table came from immunoSEQ multiplex PCR; TCRdb's copy has only in-frame clones and leaves some out. The data contain roughly 180,000 clones, under 95% of them singletons. Sequencing was performed on peripheral blood, taken 28 days after the second AZD1222 dose. The receptors derive from an adult who received the AZD1222 COVID-19 vaccine. The CDR3 runs from the conserved cysteine through the conserved F or W. D genes are given only for firm matches. Not every row has a clone size; where given, it reads once, few, many or a size class.

j_call d_call clone_size v_call cdr3_aa cdr3_nt
TRBJ1-3 NA NA TRBV7-9 CASSLGGGNTIYF TGTGCCAGCAGCTTAGGCGGAGGAAACACCATATATTTT
TRBJ1-5 TRBD1 NA TRBV6-2/TRBV6-3 CASSYSIHLGDRDNQPQHF TGTGCCAGCAGTTACTCGATCCACCTCGGCGACAGGGACAATCAGCCCCAGCATTTT
TRBJ2-7 TRBD1 NA TRBV9 CAPGNWTGIGYEQYF TGTGCCCCAGGAAATTGGACAGGGATCGGGTACGAGCAGTACTTC
TRBJ1-2 TRBD1 NA TRBV2 CASSGQGEGYGYTF TGTGCCAGCAGCGGACAGGGTGAGGGCTATGGCTACACCTTC
TRBJ2-3 NA NA TRBV5-6 CASSLRLLTRTDTQYF TGTGCCAGCAGCTTGCGGCTCCTGACTCGCACAGATACGCAGTATTTT
TRBJ2-7 TRBD2 once TRBV4-1 CASSQEGGGTRGSYEQYF TGCGCCAGCAGCCAAGAGGGCGGGGGGACACGAGGATCCTACGAGCAGTACTTC
TRBJ1-2 NA NA TRBV19 CASSYREVDGYTF TGTGCCAGTAGCTACAGGGAGGTAGATGGCTACACCTTC
TRBJ1-2 NA NA TRBV24-1 CATSDLGYGYTF TGTGCCACCAGTGATTTGGGTTACGGCTACACCTTC
TRBJ2-7 NA NA TRBV5-1 CASSFTSGMGYEQYF TGCGCCAGCAGCTTCACAAGTGGCATGGGGTACGAGCAGTACTTC
TRBJ1-1 NA NA TRBV6-5 CASSPMLSLGTEAFF TGTGCCAGCAGTCCCATGTTGAGCCTGGGGACTGAAGCTTTCTTT
TRBJ1-2 TRBD1 NA TRBV7-6 CASSLGPLGQSYGYTF TGTGCCAGCAGCTTAGGCCCCCTGGGACAGAGCTATGGCTACACCTTC
TRBJ1-1 TRBD1 once TRBV10-3 CAIRGTEMNTEAFF TGTGCCATCAGGGGGACAGAGATGAACACTGAAGCTTTCTTT
TRBJ2-6 TRBD1 once TRBV5-6 CASSYAGGSGANVLTF TGTGCCAGCAGTTACGCAGGGGGATCTGGGGCCAACGTCCTGACTTTC
TRBJ2-3 NA NA TRBV6-5 CASSYSNPTTDTQYF TGTGCCAGCAGTTACTCGAACCCCACCACAGATACGCAGTATTTT
TRBJ1-1 TRBD1 NA TRBV19 CASRDRNTEAFF TGTGCCAGCAGGGACAGGAACACTGAAGCTTTCTTT
TRBJ1-4 NA NA TRBV24-1 CATSVARVPNEKLFF TGTGCCACCAGTGTCGCGAGGGTTCCTAATGAAAAACTGTTTTTT
TRBJ1-5 NA NA TRBV7-9 CASSLTDSNQPQHF TGTGCCAGCAGCTTAACGGATAGCAATCAGCCCCAGCATTTT
TRBJ1-1 NA NA TRBV7-2 CASSLTGGGYTEAFF TGTGCCAGCAGCTTGACAGGAGGGGGGTACACTGAAGCTTTCTTT
TRBJ1-1 NA NA TRBV29-1 CSSWDTEAFF TGCAGCTCGTGGGACACTGAAGCTTTCTTT
TRBJ2-7 NA NA TRBV19 CASSDVLSSYEQYF TGTGCCAGTAGCGACGTCCTGAGCTCCTACGAGCAGTACTTC
TRBJ2-5 NA once TRBV2 CASSLPIGRQETQYF TGTGCCAGCAGCCTCCCTATAGGGCGGCAAGAGACCCAGTACTTC
TRBJ2-7 TRBD2 NA TRBV5-6 CASSLGGLAAYEQYF TGTGCCAGCAGCTTGGGGGGACTAGCGGCCTACGAGCAGTACTTC